This TCR beta chain was captured by sequencing in a study of identical twins. General study findings and limits: While abundant cord blood beta clonotypes carried fewer insertions, memory repertoires showed no such pattern. Invariant cells of the MAIT and iNKT types might have partly distorted the zero-insertion analyses.

The CDR3 consists of 13 residues. The germline V and J ends were trimmed by 0 bases and 2 bases, with 6 bases remaining between them. In germline, CDR1 is SGHRS, CDR2 YFSETQ. This clonotype was seen at least ten times. As yet, its antigen is unknown. TCRdb processed the 5' RACE reads anew with MiXCR; each CDR3 protein has one entry. The sample carries around 650,000 distinct CDR3 sequences, just over 7% recorded once. Another study also made use of these data, one on yellow fever vaccine responses in identical twins.

The clonotype originates from a young woman in good health. The V call is TRBV5-1, the J call TRBJ2-7; D remains ambiguous. The source material was PBMCs. CDR3 coding DNA: TGCGCCAGCAGCTTGGATCCCGCCTACGAGCAGTACTTC. This codes for CASSLDPAYEQYF.